This TCR beta chain stems from a study of shared clonotypes between healthy human individuals. A note on this clone: Its cognate antigen is unknown. At one end, the junction sequence differs from germline, possibly due to a read error.

The V gene's germline CDR1 is MDHEN and CDR2 SYDVKM. This CDR3 has 14 amino acids. Some 30,000 T cell genomes (about 300 ng DNA) went into each PBMC replicate. Sequencing was performed with immunoSEQ multiplex PCR; in TCRdb, only in-frame clones are kept and a portion is missing. The data hold about 480,000 clones, with more than 65% observed a single time. General observations from the study: Blood was the only sampled material, and tissue repertoires likely differ. Clonotype sharing among donors was thought likely to change with sequencing depth.

Each donor was a Caucasian adult residing in Nashville, Tennessee. The TCR comes from a woman aged 35 to 49 in good health. Some clones in this sample may be carry-over from other donors' samples. The gene calls are TRBV28 and TRBJ2-2; the match to TRBD2 covers 9 bases. Sequenced sample: PBMCs. The CDR3 coding sequence is TGTGCCAGCAGTTTACCCGGGCGGGAGGGGGTCAAGATTTTT. It yields the protein CASSLPGREGVKIF.